This T cell receptor (beta chain) comes out of a study of T cells after yellow fever vaccination. Trimming removed 0 bases at V and 7 bases at J, with 11 bases between. The CDR3 has 14 amino acids. Germline lookup yields CDR1 SGHRS and CDR2 YFSETQ. TCRdb itself ran the 5' RACE reads through MiXCR, one entry per CDR3 protein. The table includes approximately 300,000 distinct CDR3 sequences, about 10% detected once. This TCR derives from a young man who received the YFV17D yellow fever vaccine. The source material was CD4+ T cells sorted from PBMCs, sampled 45 days after the yellow fever booster vaccination. V and J are TRBV5-1 and TRBJ1-5; no reliable D call. This CDR3 is CASSLGDAGQPQHF. The CDR3 DNA is TGCGCCAGCAGCTTGGGGGATGCGGGGCAGCCCCAGCATTTT.